This T cell receptor (beta chain) stems from a study of Graves' ophthalmopathy and Graves' hyperthyroidism. Study conclusions and caveats: Most thyroid clonotypes with frequency above 0.001 were detected in blood too.

This clonotype was counted between two and nine times. Its antigen is not identified. For repertoire sequencing, the TCR beta CDR3 regions were amplified from RNA transcripts. In the first round, RT-PCR was carried out with HTBI primers, and a multiplex PCR formed the second round. Using its own MiXCR run on the multiplex PCR reads, TCRdb lists one record per CDR3 protein. The sample records 52,000 or so distinct CDR3 sequences, approximately 47% being singletons. From germline, CDR1 is LNHDA and CDR2 SQIVND (reference sequence). This CDR3 has 16 amino acids. The V and J ends lost 5 bases and 1 base, in that order; junction bases with no gene match: 8. Those donors who had ophthalmopathy presented with moderate-to-severe activity, a CAS of ≥3, a NOSPECS of ≥4 and a duration under 3 months. The diagnosis was founded upon clinical symptoms, serum thyroxine, TRAb, thyroid ultrasound and orbital computed tomography. The PBMCs originated from roughly 10 ml of fresh peripheral blood.

This TCR was sampled from an adult woman with Graves' ophthalmopathy. The chain links TRBV19 to TRBJ1-1, with 9 bases lining up with TRBD1. The sequencing input was peripheral blood. The CDR3 spells CASSPQTGGSNTEAFF. CDR3 nucleotide sequence: TGTGCCAGTAGTCCCCAGACAGGGGGTTCGAACACTGAAGCTTTCTTT.